The source of this TCR beta chain is a study of CD49a tissue-resident CD8 T cells in human skin (dated by TCRdb to about 2017). At the level of the whole study: Tissue-resident memory CD8+ T cell subsets in human skin, defined by CD49a, CD69 and CD103 expression, were examined in the study.

In sorted CD8+ T cells obtained from the blood, dermis and epidermis of several healthy donors, TCR beta CDR3 regions were analysed. Both blood and skin samples were provided by each TCR-sequenced donor, and all TCR-sequenced donors were healthy individuals. Sorting was used to isolate CD8+ T cell populations prior to TCR beta sequencing. As to this clone: Its antigen remains unidentified. No base quality information exists; no much larger clone differs at one position.

Preparation of the library involved the immunoSEQ multiplex PCR assay. Processing in the source paper ran as follows. How frequently each TCR V beta family was used was compared between the sorted CD8+ T cell populations from blood, dermis and epidermis. TCRdb took this table from immuneACCESS and kept in-frame rearrangements with V and J called. Such tables lack part of the clones; where checked against another copy, unresolved V genes explain under half of the gap, and the rest is unexplained. That table gives V, J and clone size, and the DNA gave D and trimming. The sample table holds about 1,500 clones, of which 60% to 70% were seen once. The top ten clones comprise approximately 33% of the sample. Ends trimmed: V by 4 bases, J by 5 bases; bases unmatched to a gene: 22. Including the terminal cysteine and phenylalanine, the CDR3 comprises 20 residues. Only CDR3 DNA is held: 60 bases, read in frame from base 1. CDR1 and CDR2 (GTSNPN, SVGIG) derive from the germline V gene (reference sequence).

The TCR originated in a human donor in good health. This chain joins TRBV30 to TRBJ2-1; 11 bases in the junction line up with TRBD2. Sequenced sample: CLA- CD8+ effector memory T cells sorted from blood. Read as DNA, the sequence is TGTGCCTGGACTGTGTACCCCCTAGCGGGAGGATGGCACCCACACAATGAGCAGTTCTTC. It is translated as CAWTVYPLAGGWHPHNEQFF. Supplemented by the reference TRBV30 and TRBJ2-1 proteins around the CDR3, the complete variable domain is SQTIHQWPATLVQPVGSPLSLECTVEGTSNPNLYWYRQAAGRGLQLLFYSVGIGQISSEVPQNLSASRPQDRQFILSSKKLLLSDSGFYLCAWTVYPLAGGWHPHNEQFFGPGTRLTVL.